The sequence of this T cell receptor beta chain was determined in a study of Graves' ophthalmopathy and Graves' hyperthyroidism. RNA transcripts yielded amplified TCR beta CDR3 regions. Second-round multiplex PCR followed a first-round RT-PCR using HTBI primers. TCRdb redid the calling of the multiplex PCR reads with MiXCR, one entry per CDR3 protein. The table includes 200,000 to 300,000 distinct CDR3 sequences, roughly 50% detected once. V dropped 2 bases and J dropped 7 bases, with 11 bases sitting between them. Germline V lookup: CDR1 DFQATT, CDR2 SNEGSKA (reference sequence). The CDR3 length is 12 residues. Ophthalmopathy donors showed moderate-to-severe activity, CAS ≥3, NOSPECS ≥4 and a duration under 3 months. Findings of the study overall: Blood also carried most expanded thyroid clonotypes exceeding 0.001 frequency.

About this clonotype itself: What it binds is unknown.

The J gene is TRBJ1-1, the V gene TRBV20-1, with a tentative D call TRBD1 (6 bases). What was sequenced was peripheral blood. This TCR derives from an adult man with Graves' ophthalmopathy. CDR3 amino acids: CSARPGEGEAFF. The CDR3, as DNA: TGCAGTGCTAGACCAGGGGAGGGTGAAGCTTTCTTT.